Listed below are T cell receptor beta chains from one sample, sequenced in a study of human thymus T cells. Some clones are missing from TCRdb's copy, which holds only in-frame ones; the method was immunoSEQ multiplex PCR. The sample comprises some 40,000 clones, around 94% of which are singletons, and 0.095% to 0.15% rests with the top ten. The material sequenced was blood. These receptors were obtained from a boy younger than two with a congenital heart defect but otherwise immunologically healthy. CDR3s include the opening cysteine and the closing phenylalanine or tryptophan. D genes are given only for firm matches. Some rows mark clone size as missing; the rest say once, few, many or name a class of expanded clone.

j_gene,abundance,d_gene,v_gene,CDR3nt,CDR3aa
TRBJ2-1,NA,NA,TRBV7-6,TGTGCCAGCAGCTTGGCGGGAAAGAGTGAGCAGTTCTTC,CASSLAGKSEQFF
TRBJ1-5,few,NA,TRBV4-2,TGTGCCAGCAGCCAAGGACAGGGCAATCAGCCCCAGCATTTT,CASSQGQGNQPQHF
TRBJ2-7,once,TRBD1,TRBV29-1,TGCAGCGTTGAATGGTGGGACAGGGGCGACGAGCAGTACTTC,CSVEWWDRGDEQYF
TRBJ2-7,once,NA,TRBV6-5,TGTGCCAGCGAGGCGGGGGCCGAGCAGTACTTC,CASEAGAEQYF
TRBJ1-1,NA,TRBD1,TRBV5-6,TGTGCCAGCAGCTTGGGGGACAGGGAGGCCACTGAAGCTTTCTTT,CASSLGDREATEAFF
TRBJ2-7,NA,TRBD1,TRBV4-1,TGCGCCAGCAGCCAAGCGGGACAGTCCTACGAGCAGTACTTC,CASSQAGQSYEQYF
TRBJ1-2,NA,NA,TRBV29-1,TGCAGCGTTGAACCCCGTCTTAGGGACTATGGCTACACCTTC,CSVEPRLRDYGYTF
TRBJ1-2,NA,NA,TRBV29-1,TGCAGCGTTGAAAGGGGGGACTATGGCTACACCTTC,CSVERGDYGYTF
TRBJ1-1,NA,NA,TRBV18,TGTGCCAGCTCACCACCGCAGGGATGGACTGAAGCCTTCTTT,CASSPPQGWTEAFF
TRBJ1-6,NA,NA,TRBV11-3,TGTGCCAGCAGCGCGGACAGAAATAATTCACCCCTCCACTTT,CASSADRNNSPLHF
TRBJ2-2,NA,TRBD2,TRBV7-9,TGTGCCAGCAGCCCGGGGGGACTAGCGGTGAACACCGGGGAGCTGTTTTTT,CASSPGGLAVNTGELFF
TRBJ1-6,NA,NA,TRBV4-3,TGCGCCAGCAGCCAAGATGGGGATAATTCACCCCTCCACTTT,CASSQDGDNSPLHF
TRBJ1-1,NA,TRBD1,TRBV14,TGTGCCAGCAGCCAATGGACAGGGAACACTGAAGCTTTCTTT,CASSQWTGNTEAFF
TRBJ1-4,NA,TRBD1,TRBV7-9,TGTGCCAGCCAGGGGGCTAATGAAAAACTGTTTTTT,CASQGANEKLFF
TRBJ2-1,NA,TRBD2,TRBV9,TGTGCCAGCAGCCCTCAACCGGGACTAGCGGGGGGGCCCCAGTTCTTC,CASSPQPGLAGGPQFF
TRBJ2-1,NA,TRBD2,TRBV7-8,TGTGCCAGCAGCTTCGGGGGGGAGGGCTCGAGCAATGAGCAGTTCTTC,CASSFGGEGSSNEQFF
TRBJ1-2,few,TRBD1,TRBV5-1,TGCGCCAGCAGCTTGCGCCCCGGACAGGGCTATGGCTACACCTTC,CASSLRPGQGYGYTF
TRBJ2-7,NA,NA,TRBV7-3,TGTGCCAGCAGCTTAGGGGGCGAGTACGAGCAGTACTTC,CASSLGGEYEQYF
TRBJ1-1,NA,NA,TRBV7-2,TGTGCCAGCAGCTTAGCGAACAGGGCTGAAGCTTTCTTT,CASSLANRAEAFF
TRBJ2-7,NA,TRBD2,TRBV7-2,TGTGCCAGCAGCTTTACCCGTAGCGGGTCCTACGAGCAGTACTTC,CASSFTRSGSYEQYF
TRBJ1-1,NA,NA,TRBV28,TGTGCCAGCAGTCCGCAGGGGTATTCAGCTGAAGCTTTCTTT,CASSPQGYSAEAFF
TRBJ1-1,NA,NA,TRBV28,TGTGCCAGCAGTTCGATCCGACAGGAGCTAGCTTTCTTT,CASSSIRQELAFF
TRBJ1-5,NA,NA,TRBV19,TGTGCCAGTACAATTGGGGAGGTCGGAAATCAGCCCCAGCATTTT,CASTIGEVGNQPQHF
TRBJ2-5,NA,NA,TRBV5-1,TGCGCCAGCAGCTTGGTCGGACTCGTCATTCAAGAGACCCAGTACTTC,CASSLVGLVIQETQYF
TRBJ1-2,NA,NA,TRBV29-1,TGCAGCGTTGAGGGGGGAGACTACTATGGCTACACCTTC,CSVEGGDYYGYTF
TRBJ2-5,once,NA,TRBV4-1,TGCGCCAGCAGCCAAGTCTCCATGGGTATCGATGAAGAGACCCAGTACTTC,CASSQVSMGIDEETQYF
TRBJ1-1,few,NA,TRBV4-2,TGTGCCAGCAGCCAAGGCGTCACTGAAGCTTTCTTT,CASSQGVTEAFF
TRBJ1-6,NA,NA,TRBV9,TGTGCCAGCAGCCCCCGTGGACGGGGATCACCCCTCCACTTT,CASSPRGRGSPLHF
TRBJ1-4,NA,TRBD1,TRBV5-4,TGTGCCAGCAGCTGGGGGGGACAGGGAGATGAAAAACTGTTTTTT,CASSWGGQGDEKLFF
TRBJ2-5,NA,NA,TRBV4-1,TGCGCCAGCAGCCAAGTAAGAAGCAAGCGGGCTAAACAAGAGACCCAGTACTTC,CASSQVRSKRAKQETQYF
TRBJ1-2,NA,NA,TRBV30,TGTGCCTGGGTGCCCGGGGGCTATGGCTACACCTTC,CAWVPGGYGYTF
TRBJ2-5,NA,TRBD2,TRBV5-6,TGTGCCAGCAGCCCAAGCGGGAAATACCAAGAGACCCAGTACTTC,CASSPSGKYQETQYF
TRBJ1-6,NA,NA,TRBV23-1,TGCGCCAGCAGTCAAGACTTCAGAGGGAATTCACCCCTCCACTTT,CASSQDFRGNSPLHF
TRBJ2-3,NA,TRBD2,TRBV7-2,TGTGCCAGCAGCTTTTCTAGCGGGGGAACTTTCACAGATACGCAGTATTTT,CASSFSSGGTFTDTQYF
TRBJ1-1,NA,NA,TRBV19,TGTGCCAGTAGACCTTCGGGCAGTTCGCGTGCTGAAGCTTTCTTT,CASRPSGSSRAEAFF
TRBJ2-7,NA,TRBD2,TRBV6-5,TGTGCCAGCAGTCTACTAGCGGGTTACGAGCAGTACTTC,CASSLLAGYEQYF
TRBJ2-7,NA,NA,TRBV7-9,TGTGCCAGCAGCCCCCCATTCGGCTACGAGCAGTACTTC,CASSPPFGYEQYF
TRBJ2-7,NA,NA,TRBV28,TGTGCCAGCAGTTACGTGGACGAGCAGTACTTC,CASSYVDEQYF
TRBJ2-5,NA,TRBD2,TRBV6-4,TGTGCCAGCCCAGCGCTAGCGGGGGGCTTCCAAGAGACCCAGTACTTC,CASPALAGGFQETQYF
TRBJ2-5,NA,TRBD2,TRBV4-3,TGCGCCAGCAGCCAAGAATCGGGGGGGCAAGAGACCCAGTACTTC,CASSQESGGQETQYF
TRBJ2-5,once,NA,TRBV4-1,TGCGCCAGCAGCCAAGCTCTTCAGGAGACCCAGTACTTC,CASSQALQETQYF
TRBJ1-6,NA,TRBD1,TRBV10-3,TGTGCCATCAGTGAGTCTTCTCTACAGGGGGCTTTCTCACCCCTCCACTTT,CAISESSLQGAFSPLHF
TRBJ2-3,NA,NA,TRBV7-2,TGTGCCAGCAGCGTAAATTTCCGCCCAAGGGGGACAGATACGCAGTATTTT,CASSVNFRPRGTDTQYF